This TCR beta chain was captured in a study of blood T cell repertoires in COVID-19. Across the whole study: The analysed material was cDNA or gDNA that came from T cells, B-cell-depleted T cells, or PBMCs.

The table came from immunoSEQ multiplex PCR; TCRdb's copy has only in-frame clones and leaves some out. Here the sample spans about 120,000 clones, about nine tenths being singletons. This sequence originates from a man in his sixties with COVID-19, enrolled during active disease. The sequenced sample consisted of peripheral blood.

The DNA for the CDR3 is TGTGCCATCGGGCCAACTCGACAGGGGAAGGCCGGGGAGCTGTTTTTT. It codes for CAIGPTRQGKAGELFF. The chain joins TRBV10-3 to TRBJ2-2, with TRBD1 matching 8 bases. The CDR3 is made up of 16 amino acids. The germline V gene encodes CDR1 ENHRY and CDR2 SYGVKD. V lost 8 bases, J lost 6 bases, and 14 bases stayed unmatched.